This entry concerns a single T cell receptor beta chain. Antigen specificity is unknown. These data belong to a study of T cell responses to AZD1222 COVID-19 vaccine. Trimming pared 5 bases from V and 8 bases from J, leaving 18 bases between. The CDR3 is made up of 15 amino acids. Germline CDR1 LGHDT, CDR2 YNNKEL (reference sequence). TCRdb keeps only in-frame clones here, not all; method: immunoSEQ multiplex PCR. The table includes under 100,000 clones, about 90% detected once. Points from the study as a whole: In a largely white British group with more females than males, clonal diversity was possibly underestimated. Spike-specific TCR breadth and depth rose after two AZD1222 doses. The span of vaccine-associated CD4 TCRs extended across spike, with dominance at 160-218 and 743-854.

The source of this sequence is an adult in good health. This chain joins TRBV3-1 (or the pseudogene TRBV3-2) and TRBJ1-4; the D is unclear. The sequenced sample was peripheral blood, obtained on day 0 of MenACWY control vaccination. CDR3 loop: CASSERAGSAEKLFF. The CDR3 DNA is TGTGCCAGCAGCGAAAGGGCAGGATCGGCAGAAAAACTGTTTTTT.